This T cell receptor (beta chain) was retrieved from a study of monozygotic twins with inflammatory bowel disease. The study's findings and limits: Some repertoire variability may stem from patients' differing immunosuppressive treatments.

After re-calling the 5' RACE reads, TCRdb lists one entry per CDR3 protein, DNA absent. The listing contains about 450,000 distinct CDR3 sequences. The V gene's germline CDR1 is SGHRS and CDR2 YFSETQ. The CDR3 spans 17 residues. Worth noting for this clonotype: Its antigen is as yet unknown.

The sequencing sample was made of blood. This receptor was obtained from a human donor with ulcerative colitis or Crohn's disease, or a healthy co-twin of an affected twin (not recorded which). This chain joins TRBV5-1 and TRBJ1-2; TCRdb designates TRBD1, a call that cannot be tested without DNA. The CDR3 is CASSASGRQGMDYGYTF.